This T cell receptor beta chain is drawn from a study of blood T cell repertoires in COVID-19. The wider study: Sites in the United States, Italy and Spain provided acute and convalescent COVID-19 samples.

V was clipped by 3 bases and J by 4 bases; unmatched bases: 4. This CDR3 has 14 residues. CDR1 KGHSH and CDR2 LQKENI come from the germline V gene. Followed longitudinally, the Seattle patients had been enrolled during active infection. Data came from immunoSEQ multiplex PCR; TCRdb stores just in-frame clones and leaves some out. The table records fewer than 300,000 clones, about 87% of them present only once. This clonotype was obtained from a woman between 50 and 59 years old with COVID-19, enrolled during active disease. This chain joins TRBV18 and TRBJ2-3; 7 bases fit TRBD2. Specimen: peripheral blood. In nucleotides, the CDR3 is TGTGCCAGCTCACCGGCTAGCGGCTCAGATACGCAGTATTTT. Protein sequence: CASSPASGSDTQYF.